In its sample, the clone carrying this T cell receptor beta chain was seen a few times. The data stem from a study of Graves' ophthalmopathy and Graves' hyperthyroidism. Study-wide context: Before any treatment was given, at initial diagnosis, peripheral blood was collected.

The germline V gene encodes CDR1 KGHSH and CDR2 LQKENI. V shed 5 bases, J shed 3 bases, and the junction held 10 bases outside the gene matches. The CDR3 sequence is 15 residues long. RNA transcripts were the template, and TCR beta CDR3 regions were amplified from them. Scientists carried out first-round RT-PCR using HTBI primers and then a second-round multiplex PCR. TCRdb used MiXCR to reprocess the multiplex PCR reads, holding one entry per CDR3 protein. The sample has roughly 480,000 distinct CDR3 sequences, approximately 14% seen once; the top ten hold 8% to 10%. Sequenced sample: blood. J is TRBJ2-7 and V is TRBV18; 7 bases map to TRBD1. This receptor was taken from a woman under 40 with Graves' ophthalmopathy. The CDR3 DNA reads TGTGCCAGCTCATCGCAGGAGACAGGGTTCTACGAGCAGTACTTC. The encoded protein is CASSSQETGFYEQYF. Full variable domain (outside the CDR3, taken from reference TRBV18 and TRBJ2-7): NAGVMQNPRHLVRRRGQEARLRCSPMKGHSHVYWYRQLPEEGLKFMVYLQKENIIDESGMPKERFSAEFPKEGPSILRIQQVVRGDSAAYFCASSSQETGFYEQYFGPGTRLTVT.